Listed here are 27 T cell receptor beta chains from one sample, sequenced in a study of T cells in Graves' hyperthyroidism and ophthalmopathy. What was amplified from RNA transcripts were TCR beta CDR3 regions. Primed by the HTBI set, a first-round RT-PCR was run on the TCR CDR3. Via MiXCR, TCRdb re-called the multiplex PCR reads, giving one row per CDR3 protein. The profile shows approximately 600,000 distinct CDR3 sequences, roughly 20% of them singletons. The sample consisted of blood. These receptor sequences come from a man in his thirties or forties with Graves' ophthalmopathy.

This rearrangement joins TRBV28 to TRBJ2-1; D may correspond to TRBD1 or TRBD2 (6 bases each). Germline CDR1 reads MDHEN; CDR2 reads SYDVKM. Trimming left V 3 bases short and J 2 bases short, with 17 bases between. The CDR3 runs 17 residues. CDR3 in DNA: TGTGCCAGCAGTTTTCTAGCGACAGGTCGGCCCTACAATGAGCAGTTCTTC. This gives the protein CASSFLATGRPYNEQFF.

The V call is TRBV4-2, the J call TRBJ2-5; D may be TRBD1 (6 bases). The length of the CDR3 is 16 residues. V was clipped by 0 bases and J by 7 bases, with 18 bases between them. Germline CDR1 reads LGHNA; CDR2 reads YNFKEQ. The CDR3 spells CASSQDTGKTLSTQYF. CDR3 DNA: TGTGCCAGCAGCCAAGACACAGGGAAAACCTTGTCGACCCAGTACTTC.

This clonotype was observed a few times. The chain carries TRBV4-3 and TRBJ1-3, with D tentatively TRBD1 (5 bases). Germline loops: CDR1 LGHNA, CDR2 YSLEER. The length of the CDR3 is 16 residues. Trimming left V 1 base short and J 0 bases short, with 10 bases between. The CDR3 spells CASSQVGRGSGNTIYF. CDR3 DNA sequence: TGCGCCAGCAGCCAAGTTGGGAGGGGCTCTGGAAACACCATATATTTT.

This clonotype occurred many times. V usage is TRBV6-1 and J usage is TRBJ2-5; D may correspond to TRBD1 or TRBD2 (5 bases each). CDR3 length: 16 residues. The ends were cut back, 2 bases at V and 5 bases at J, with 18 bases in the middle. Germline assignment: CDR1 MNHNS and CDR2 SASEGT. CDR3 DNA sequence: TGTGCCAGCAGTGAAAAACGGGGCAGTATCTGGGAGACCCAGTACTTC. Protein sequence: CASSEKRGSIWETQYF.

The V call is TRBV7-8, the J call TRBJ2-1; 7 nucleotides agree with TRBD1. The CDR3 sequence is 16 residues long. The V and J ends lost 1 base and 2 bases, in that order; junction bases with no gene match: 5. CDR1 and CDR2 (germline): SGHVS, FQNEAQ. The CDR3 sequence is CASSLGPGQTYNEQFF. The CDR3, as DNA: TGTGCCAGCAGCTTAGGTCCGGGACAGACCTACAATGAGCAGTTCTTC. The entire variable domain, with the rest obtained from reference TRBV7-8 and TRBJ2-1, is as follows: GAGVSQSPRYKVAKRGQDVALRCDPISGHVSLFWYQQALGQGPEFLTYFQNEAQLDKSGLPSDRFFAERPEGSVSTLKIQRTQQEDSAVYLCASSLGPGQTYNEQFFGPGTRLTVL.

This clonotype has ten or more counts. The rearrangement links TRBV7-9 to TRBJ2-7, with 9 bases lining up with TRBD1. V gave up 4 bases and J gave up 8 bases; unmatched junction bases: 12. CDR3 length: 15 residues. CDR1 and CDR2 (germline): SEHNR, FQNEAQ (reference sequence). The CDR3 loop is CASSSDRGGIYKQYF. Here the CDR3 DNA reads TGTGCCAGCAGCTCCGACAGGGGGGGAATTTACAAGCAGTACTTC.

Turning to this clonotype: A read error may be the cause here, since a much bigger clone is one base away. V gene TRBV28 combines with J gene TRBJ2-7; TRBD1 aligns across 7 bases. The CDR3 is 13 amino acids. CDR1 is MDHEN and CDR2 is SYDVKM in the germline V gene. The trim removed 7 bases at V and 3 bases at J, leaving 6 bases unmatched. The chain's CDR3 is CASTSGGLYEQYF. In DNA, the CDR3 is TGTGCCAGCACGTCAGGGGGTCTCTACGAGCAGTACTTC. The entire variable domain, with the rest obtained from reference TRBV28 and TRBJ2-7, is as follows: DVKVTQSSRYLVKRTGEKVFLECVQDMDHENMFWYRQDPGLGLRLIYFSYDVKMKEKGDIPEGYSVSREKKERFSLILESASTNQTSMYLCASTSGGLYEQYFGPGTRLTVT.

This clonotype appeared many times. The rearrangement links TRBV20-1 to TRBJ2-2; TRBD1 matches at 9 bases. Germline values: CDR1 DFQATT, CDR2 SNEGSKA (reference sequence). The CDR3 length is 15 residues. V dropped 2 bases and J dropped 6; count of bases not matched to a gene: 7. The CDR3 loop is CSARTRDRVPGELFF. CDR3 bases: TGCAGTGCTAGAACGCGGGACAGGGTGCCCGGGGAGCTGTTTTTT.

J is TRBJ2-3 and V is TRBV5-5, with 8 positions matching TRBD2. Germline CDR1 reads SGHKS; CDR2 reads YYEKEE (reference sequence). V shed 6 bases, J shed 5 bases, and the junction held 11 bases outside the gene matches. This CDR3 has 15 residues. This chain's CDR3 is CASIRAGEYRDTQYF. The CDR3 region has the DNA TGTGCCAGCATCCGAGCGGGAGAATATCGAGATACGCAGTATTTT.

The chain joins TRBV4-1 to TRBJ1-5; perhaps TRBD1 as D (5 bases). Germline V lookup: CDR1 MGHRA, CDR2 YSYEKL. The CDR3 is made up of 14 amino acids. V was clipped by 3 bases and J by 11 bases, with 17 bases between them. The CDR3 DNA sequence: TGCGCCAGCAGCCAGGGGCCAGGGAAGATTGCCCAGCATTTT. It specifies CASSQGPGKIAQHF.

The J gene is TRBJ2-5, the V gene TRBV6-2 or TRBV6-3; 9 bases map to TRBD2. V gave up 6 bases and J gave up 1 base; unmatched junction bases: 6. The CDR3 length is 15 residues. The germline V gene has CDR1 MNHEY and CDR2 SVGEGT. Here the CDR3 reads CASRGSGSFQETQYF. CDR3 sequence (DNA): TGTGCCAGCAGGGGTAGCGGGAGCTTCCAAGAGACCCAGTACTTC.

This clonotype was observed many times. This rearrangement joins TRBV11-2 to TRBJ1-1; no clear D gene. The CDR3 has 14 residues. Germline CDR1 SGHAT, CDR2 FQNNGV. V gave up 2 bases and J gave up 4 bases, with 11 bases separating them. The CDR3 DNA sequence: TGTGCCAGCAGCTTAAATCCCGGCCTCACTGAAGCTTTCTTT. Protein sequence: CASSLNPGLTEAFF.

This clonotype occurred many times. This chain uses TRBV18 with TRBJ2-7; TRBD1 matches at 7 bases. V shed 6 bases and J 7 bases; nucleotides not matched to a gene: 6. Germline V gives CDR1 KGHSH, CDR2 LQKENI. The CDR3 totals 12 residues. The CDR3 reads CASSRDRWEQYF. The CDR3, as DNA: TGTGCCAGCTCGAGGGACAGATGGGAGCAGTACTTC.

This clonotype was counted a few times. V and J are TRBV4-2 and TRBJ2-7, with TRBD2 identical over 9 bases. This CDR3 is built from 16 residues. The germline V gene encodes CDR1 LGHNA and CDR2 YNFKEQ. The junction had 8 bases not matched to a gene; V was cut back by 4 bases and J by 1 base. The CDR3 protein is CASSPERAGGSYEQYF. CDR3 DNA sequence: TGTGCCAGCAGCCCGGAGCGGGCGGGAGGGTCCTACGAGCAGTACTTC.

This clonotype was counted ten times or more. The junction differs from germline at one of its ends, possibly a read error. The chain combines TRBV7-9 with TRBJ1-1; TRBD1 might be the D (5 bases). Germline loops: CDR1 SEHNR, CDR2 FQNEAQ (reference sequence). The CDR3 sequence is 19 residues long. CDR3 bases: TGTGCCAGCAGCTTCCAAGCCCTCCGGGACGCCAACAGGAACACTGAGGCTTTCTTT. It translates to CASSFQALRDANRNTEAFF.

Only a few counts were recorded for this clonotype. The chain employs TRBV20-1 and TRBJ1-5, with TRBD1 as a possible D gene (5 bases). The CDR3 consists of 14 residues. Germline CDR1 is DFQATT and CDR2 is SNEGSKA (reference sequence). Trimming took 5 bases from V and 4 from J, leaving 15 bases between them. CDR3 in amino acids: CSASRGRLNQPQHF. The CDR3 nucleotides are TGCAGTGCTTCCCGGGGCCGGCTAAATCAGCCCCAGCATTTT.

V is TRBV5-6 and J is TRBJ1-6; 10 bases line up with TRBD1. J was trimmed by 7 bases and V by 1 base; bases with no gene match: 8. This CDR3 has 17 residues. Germline V lookup: CDR1 SGHDT, CDR2 YYEEEE. The CDR3 spells CASSLRGQGVENSPLHF. In DNA form, the CDR3 reads TGTGCCAGCAGCTTGAGAGGACAGGGGGTTGAGAATTCACCCCTCCACTTT.

The chain combines TRBV19 with TRBJ2-1; 13 nucleotides align to TRBD2. The germline CDR1 and CDR2 sequences are LNHDA and SQIVND (reference sequence). The CDR3 is 15 amino acids. Unmatched junction bases numbered 4, after V lost 5 bases and J lost 6 bases. CDR3 sequence reads: CASSAGLAGANEQFF. CDR3 nucleotides: TGTGCCAGTAGTGCCGGACTAGCGGGAGCCAATGAGCAGTTCTTC.

This chain links TRBV9 with TRBJ2-4; D possibly matches TRBD1 or TRBD2 (5 bases each). Per the germline V gene, CDR1 is SGDLS and CDR2 is YYNGEE. The CDR3 length is 20 residues. Trimming pared 1 base from V and 0 bases from J, leaving 23 bases between. Here the CDR3 reads CASSVTNGRVGPLAKNIQYF. CDR3 bases: TGTGCCAGCAGCGTAACGAACGGTCGGGTGGGACCACTAGCCAAAAACATTCAGTACTTC.

For this clonotype: Germline is not matched at one junction end, which may reflect a read error. This rearrangement joins TRBV15 to TRBJ1-1; tentatively, D is TRBD1 (5 bases). Germline CDR1 is LNHNV and CDR2 is YYDKDF (reference sequence). The CDR3 runs to 15 residues. The DNA for the CDR3 is TGTGCCACCAGCAGAGAGGCAGGGATGGACACTAAAGCTTTCTTT. Translated: CATSREAGMDTKAFF.

This clonotype came up many times. V gene TRBV24-1 combines with J gene TRBJ2-3; D possibly corresponds to TRBD1 (5 bases). Germline V lookup: CDR1 KGHDR, CDR2 SFDVKD. This CDR3 has 20 amino acids. Trimming removed 3 bases at V and 0 bases at J, with 24 bases between. DNA of the CDR3: TGTGCCACCAGTGATCCAGGGTCCCTCACGTCGGAGACTAGCACAGATACGCAGTATTTT. This codes for CATSDPGSLTSETSTDTQYF.

This clonotype occurred many times. The genes are TRBV3-1 and TRBJ1-2; D perhaps matches TRBD1 (5 bases). CDR3 length: 13 residues. Deletions cut 2 bases from V and 7 bases from J, with 11 bases between. Germline loops: CDR1 LGHDT, CDR2 YNNKEL (reference sequence). CDR3 in amino acids: CASSQSGGSGYTF. The CDR3 region has the DNA TGTGCCAGCAGCCAATCGGGGGGGAGTGGCTACACCTTC.

This clonotype was seen a handful of times. This chain connects TRBV27 to TRBJ2-3; D gene ambiguous. Germline lookup yields CDR1 MNHEY and CDR2 SMNVEV (reference sequence). V was clipped by 8 bases and J by 0 bases, with 12 bases between them. The CDR3 spans 14 residues. The CDR3 here is CASRPFASTDTQYF. In DNA, the CDR3 is TGTGCCAGCCGTCCATTCGCTAGCACAGATACGCAGTATTTT.

In this sample, this clonotype turned up a few times. V gene TRBV7-2 combines with J gene TRBJ1-6; D remains ambiguous. The CDR3 spans 14 residues. V was clipped by 11 bases and J by 3 bases, with 14 bases between them. Germline V gives CDR1 SGHTA, CDR2 FQGNSA. CDR3 coding DNA: TGTGCCTCAAGTCGCCAATTCTATAATTCACCCCTCCACTTT. Translation gives CASSRQFYNSPLHF.

A note on this clonotype: A much larger clone is a single base away; this may be a read error. The genes are TRBV7-8 and TRBJ1-5; possible D gene TRBD1, 6 bases. The CDR3 length is 15 residues. Deletions cut 5 bases from V and 7 bases from J, with 18 bases between. Germline V gene sequence: CDR1 SGHVS, CDR2 FQNEAQ. CDR3 protein: CASSIGGGKGQPQHF. Written as DNA, the CDR3 is TGTGCCAGCAGCATAGGGGGGGGGAAGGGACAGCCCCAGCATTTT.

Many counts were recorded for this clonotype. V and J are TRBV28 and TRBJ2-5; TRBD1 is a possible D gene (5 bases). V was pared by 6 bases and J by 5 bases, with 19 bases between. The CDR3 loop spans 15 amino acids. Germline V gene data show CDR1 as MDHEN and CDR2 as SYDVKM. The CDR3 region is CASRRHTGIGETQYF. The CDR3 DNA is TGTGCCAGCAGACGACACACAGGAATCGGGGAGACCCAGTACTTC. The variable domain in full, completed from reference TRBV28 and TRBJ2-5, reads DVKVTQSSRYLVKRTGEKVFLECVQDMDHENMFWYRQDPGLGLRLIYFSYDVKMKEKGDIPEGYSVSREKKERFSLILESASTNQTSMYLCASRRHTGIGETQYFGPGTRLLVL.

This clonotype was counted between two and nine times. The chain employs TRBV20-1 and TRBJ2-3; 8 bases agree with TRBD2. The V segment lost 6 bases and the J segment 3 bases; nucleotides outside the gene matches: 14. The CDR3 is made up of 16 amino acids. Germline lookup yields CDR1 DFQATT and CDR2 SNEGSKA (reference sequence). CDR3 loop: CSAPHRRLALTDTQYF. CDR3 in DNA: TGCAGTGCCCCACACCGAAGACTAGCGTTAACAGATACGCAGTATTTT.